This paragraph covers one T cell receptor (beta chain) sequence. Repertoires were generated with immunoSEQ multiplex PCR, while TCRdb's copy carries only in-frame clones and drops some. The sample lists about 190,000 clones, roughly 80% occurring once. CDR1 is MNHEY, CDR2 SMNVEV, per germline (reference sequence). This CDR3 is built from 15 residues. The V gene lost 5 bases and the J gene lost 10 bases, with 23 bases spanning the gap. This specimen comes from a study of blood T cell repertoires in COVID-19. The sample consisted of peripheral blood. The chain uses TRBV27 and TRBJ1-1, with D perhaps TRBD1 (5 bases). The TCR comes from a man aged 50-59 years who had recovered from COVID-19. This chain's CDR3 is CASSLTVGRDGRAFF. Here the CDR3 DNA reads TGTGCCAGCAGTCTCACCGTCGGGAGGGACGGAAGAGCTTTCTTT.